This is a list of T cell receptor beta chains from one sample in a study of T cell responses to AZD1222 COVID-19 vaccine. Data came from immunoSEQ multiplex PCR; TCRdb stores just in-frame clones and leaves some out. The table lists more than 150,000 clones, roughly 90% of them singletons. Sequencing was performed on peripheral blood, taken 28 days after the second AZD1222 dose. All receptors derive from an adult who received the AZD1222 COVID-19 vaccine. CDR3s include the opening cysteine and the closing phenylalanine or tryptophan. A D gene is named only where the DNA matches it firmly. Clone size is not always given. Where it is, it says once, few, many or a class for expanded clones.

J,V,D,size,CDR3,DNA
TRBJ2-1,TRBV6-5,.,.,CASSYSLWGAYNEQFF,TGTGCCAGCAGTTACTCTTTGTGGGGCGCCTACAATGAGCAGTTCTTC
TRBJ1-2,TRBV16,.,.,CASSQSGYGYTF,TGTGCCAGCAGCCAATCCGGCTATGGCTACACCTTC
TRBJ2-3,TRBV2,TRBD1,.,CASSARQGYTDTQYF,TGTGCCAGCAGCGCTAGACAGGGCTACACAGATACGCAGTATTTT
TRBJ2-7,TRBV7-9,.,.,CASSLGTLYEQYF,TGTGCCAGCAGCTTGGGGACACTCTACGAGCAGTACTTC
TRBJ1-4,TRBV5-4,.,.,CASSWNGRGHEKLFF,TGTGCCAGCAGCTGGAACGGGAGAGGCCATGAAAAACTGTTTTTT
TRBJ1-4,TRBV30,.,.,CAWSKGMINEKLFF,TGTGCCTGGAGTAAGGGGATGATTAATGAAAAACTGTTTTTT
TRBJ2-1,TRBV6-4,TRBD1,.,CASSGQGARDEQFF,TGTGCCAGCAGTGGACAGGGGGCGCGTGATGAGCAGTTCTTC
TRBJ2-1,TRBV27,.,.,CASREGSVNEQFF,TGTGCCAGCAGGGAGGGGTCCGTGAATGAGCAGTTCTTC
TRBJ2-7,TRBV5-1,.,once,CASSLGGGSYEQYF,TGCGCCAGCAGCTTGGGAGGCGGCTCCTACGAGCAGTACTTC
TRBJ2-7,TRBV5-4,TRBD2,.,CASSLSGGGSYEQYF,TGTGCCAGCAGCCTGAGTGGCGGGGGTTCTTACGAGCAGTACTTC
TRBJ1-2,TRBV30,.,few,CAWSPTALRGYTF,TGTGCCTGGAGCCCTACAGCTCTCCGGGGCTACACCTTC
TRBJ1-5,TRBV11-2,TRBD1,.,CASSALTGSNQPQHF,TGTGCCAGCAGCGCACTGACAGGGTCAAATCAGCCCCAGCATTTT
TRBJ1-4,TRBV7-9,TRBD1,.,CASSTGTDFFF,TGTGCCAGCAGCACCGGGACAGACTTCTTTTTT
TRBJ2-7,TRBV27,.,few,CASSFSQTGPSSYEQYF,TGTGCCAGCAGTTTCTCTCAGACAGGCCCTAGCTCCTACGAGCAGTACTTC
TRBJ2-1,TRBV27,.,once,CASSNLNEQFF,TGTGCCAGCAGTAACCTGAATGAGCAGTTCTTC
TRBJ2-7,TRBV5-5,TRBD2,.,CASSSGTSGRAGEQYF,TGTGCCAGCAGCTCCGGGACTAGCGGGAGGGCGGGCGAGCAGTACTTC
TRBJ1-4,TRBV10-2,TRBD1,.,CASRLTGGAGEKLFF,TGCGCCAGCAGGCTGACAGGGGGCGCGGGTGAAAAACTGTTTTTT
TRBJ1-5,TRBV7-2,.,once,CASSLRRVENQPQHF,TGTGCCAGCAGCTTACGCAGGGTCGAAAATCAGCCCCAGCATTTT
TRBJ2-2,TRBV19,.,.,CASRGHSRLMGTGELFF,TGTGCCAGTAGGGGCCACAGCAGGTTGATGGGCACCGGGGAGCTGTTTTTT
TRBJ1-2,TRBV12-3/TRBV12-4,.,.,CASSLVGPVGYTF,TGTGCCAGCAGTTTAGTCGGGCCAGTTGGCTACACCTTC
TRBJ2-3,TRBV11-1,.,.,CASSQRGGNTQYF,TGTGCCAGCAGCCAACGAGGAGGGAATACGCAGTATTTT
TRBJ1-1,TRBV30,TRBD1,.,CAWTQNRGGTEAFF,TGTGCCTGGACCCAAAACAGGGGTGGGACTGAAGCTTTCTTT
TRBJ1-5,TRBV2,.,few,CASSVHSRGTQPQHF,TGTGCCAGCAGTGTCCACTCGAGGGGCACTCAGCCCCAGCATTTT
TRBJ2-3,TRBV15,.,.,CATSEASTDTQYF,TGTGCCACCAGCGAGGCTAGCACAGATACGCAGTATTTT
TRBJ2-7,TRBV19,TRBD2,.,CASSMASGASYEQYF,TGTGCCAGTAGTATGGCCAGCGGGGCTTCCTACGAGCAGTACTTC
TRBJ2-7,TRBV6-5,.,.,CASSYSQESYEQYF,TGTGCCAGCAGTTACTCCCAGGAGTCCTACGAGCAGTACTTC
TRBJ2-1,TRBV10-1,.,.,CASSDKSSYNEQFF,TGCGCCAGCAGTGATAAGAGCTCCTACAATGAGCAGTTCTTC